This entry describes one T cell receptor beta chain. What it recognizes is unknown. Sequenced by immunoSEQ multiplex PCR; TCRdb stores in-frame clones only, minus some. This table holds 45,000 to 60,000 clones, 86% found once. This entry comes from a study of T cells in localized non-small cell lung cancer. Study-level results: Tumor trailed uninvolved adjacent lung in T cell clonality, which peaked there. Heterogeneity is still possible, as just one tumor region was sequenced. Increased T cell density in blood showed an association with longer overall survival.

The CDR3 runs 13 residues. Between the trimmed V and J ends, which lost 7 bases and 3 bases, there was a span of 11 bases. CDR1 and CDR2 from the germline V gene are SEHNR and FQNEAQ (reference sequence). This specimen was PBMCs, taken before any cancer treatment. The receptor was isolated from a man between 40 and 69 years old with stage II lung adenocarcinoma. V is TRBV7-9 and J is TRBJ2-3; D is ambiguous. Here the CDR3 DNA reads TGTGCCAGCAAGTCTAACACGACAGATACGCAGTATTTT. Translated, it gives CASKSNTTDTQYF.